This passage covers 23 T cell receptor beta chains from one sample sequenced in a study of vaccination and CD4 T cells after COVID-19. Researchers used the Oncomine TCR Beta short-read assay to sequence DNA from cultured CD4+ T cells. TCRdb re-called the PCR reads with MiXCR, one entry per CDR3 protein. The sample contains about 13,000 distinct CDR3 sequences, roughly four fifths of which appear only once. Indicated treatment: approximately 9-day PBMC culture with coronavirus spike peptide pools or control peptides (ViraFEST assay). Which antigens these TCRs recognize remains unknown. The source material was CD4+ T cells from blood, cultured in vitro, sampled after SARS-CoV-2 vaccination. These receptors originate from a human donor who received a COVID-19 vaccine.

V is TRBV30 and J is TRBJ1-3, with a weak D call TRBD1 (5 bases). There are 15 residues in the CDR3. V dropped 1 base and J dropped 0 bases, with 10 bases sitting between them. Looked up from germline, CDR1 is GTSNPN and CDR2 is SVGIG (reference sequence). This CDR3 reads CAWSGGSHSGNTIYF. Written as DNA, the CDR3 is TGTGCCTGGAGTGGGGGCAGCCACTCTGGAAACACCATATATTTT.

In DNA, the CDR3 is TGTGCCAGCAGCTACCTGGGACTAGCGGGGGGTGGGGAGACCCAGTACTTC. Amino acid sequence: CASSYLGLAGGGETQYF. This chain joins TRBV7-2 and TRBJ2-5; 15 nucleotides align to TRBD2. CDR1 and CDR2 from the germline V gene are SGHTA and FQGNSA. There are 17 residues in the CDR3. J lost 5 bases, V lost 4 bases, and 8 bases had no gene match.

The CDR3 sequence is CASSYGGTQETQYF. The CDR3 DNA follows: TGTGCCAGCAGTTACGGGGGAACGCAAGAGACCCAGTACTTC. V and J are TRBV6-5 and TRBJ2-5, with D tentatively TRBD1 or TRBD2 (5 bases each). V was pared by 2 bases and J by 2 bases, with 9 bases between. The CDR3 is made up of 14 amino acids. CDR1 is MNHEY and CDR2 is SVGAGI in the germline V gene.

This clonotype was seen once. The chain employs TRBV2 and TRBJ2-1; D ambiguous. Between the trimmed V and J ends, which lost 4 bases and 1 base, there was a span of 8 bases. There are 14 residues in the CDR3. Germline-derived CDR1 and CDR2 are SNHLY and FYNNEI. The CDR3: CASSGRVSYNEQFF. DNA for the CDR3: TGTGCCAGCAGTGGTCGGGTATCCTACAATGAGCAGTTCTTC.

The chain employs TRBV7-2 and TRBJ2-5, with D perhaps TRBD1 or TRBD2 (6 bases each). Germline CDR1 reads SGHTA; CDR2 reads FQGNSA. With 3 bases removed from V and 4 bases from J, the gap between germline ends came to 15 bases. CDR3 length equals 15 residues. The CDR3 sequence is CASSLSLGGGETQYF. CDR3 bases: TGTGCCAGCAGCTTGTCGCTCGGGGGCGGAGAGACCCAGTACTTC.

The chain joins TRBV19 to TRBJ1-2; maybe TRBD1 (6 bases). V lost 6 bases and J 2 bases, leaving 13 bases between the germline ends. The CDR3 sequence is 14 residues long. The V gene's germline CDR1 is LNHDA and CDR2 SQIVND (reference sequence). For the CDR3, the DNA is TGTGCCAGTAGCCAACGGGACATAAACTATGGCTACACCTTC. Its protein product is CASSQRDINYGYTF.

This clonotype was observed a few times. The chain uses TRBV6-5 and TRBJ1-1; 8 bases are shared with TRBD1. Germline CDR1 reads MNHEY; CDR2 reads SVGAGI. This CDR3 is 18 amino acids long. With 2 bases clipped from V and 6 bases from J, the junction kept 17 bases outside the gene matches. The CDR3 DNA is TGTGCCAGCAGTTACGAGGTTCCGGTCGGCAGGGGGCTGTCTGAAGCTTTCTTT. Translating gives CASSYEVPVGRGLSEAFF.

This chain links TRBV20-1 with TRBJ2-5, with D perhaps TRBD2 (7 bases). Per the germline V gene, CDR1 is DFQATT and CDR2 is SNEGSKA (reference sequence). The CDR3 spans 15 residues. The germline V and J ends were trimmed by 3 bases and 7 bases, with 21 bases remaining between them. This CDR3 reads CSARKGQGRVGTQYF. CDR3 DNA: TGCAGTGCTAGGAAGGGGCAGGGGAGGGTCGGGACCCAGTACTTC.

The rearrangement joins TRBV15 to TRBJ2-3; TRBD1 or TRBD2 may be the D gene (6 bases each). The germline V gene has CDR1 LNHNV and CDR2 YYDKDF (reference sequence). The CDR3 covers 16 residues. Trimming took 0 bases from V and 2 from J, leaving 12 bases between them. The DNA for the CDR3 is TGTGCCACCAGCAGAGAGGGGTGGGGGGCCACAGATACGCAGTATTTT. Translated, it gives CATSREGWGATDTQYF.

This clonotype was recorded once. The chain uses TRBV6-1 and TRBJ1-1; D gene unclear. Deletions cut 6 bases from V and 2 bases from J, with 7 bases between. CDR1 is MNHNS and CDR2 is SASEGT in the germline V gene. The CDR3 runs to 12 residues. The CDR3 loop is CASRGRNTEAFF. CDR3 in DNA: TGTGCCAGCAGGGGCCGCAACACTGAAGCTTTCTTT.

This clonotype is termed large. V gene TRBV6-1 combines with J gene TRBJ1-2, with 8 bases lining up with TRBD1. The CDR3 runs 15 residues. Germline loops: CDR1 MNHNS, CDR2 SASEGT. Unmatched junction bases numbered 11, after V lost 7 bases and J lost 4 bases. As DNA, the CDR3 is TGTGCCAGCAACGAGCAGGGGGCGATGCTCTATGGCTACACCTTC. Residues: CASNEQGAMLYGYTF.

The chain recombines TRBV10-1 with TRBJ1-2; 7 positions agree with TRBD1. Per germline, CDR1 WNHNN and CDR2 SYGVQD (reference sequence). The junction had 2 bases not matched to a gene; V was cut back by 2 bases and J by 2 bases. CDR3 length equals 14 residues. The CDR3 spells CASSEGTENYGYTF. The CDR3 bases are TGCGCCAGCAGTGAGGGGACAGAAAACTATGGCTACACCTTC.

The CDR3 sequence is CASSFGGSGEAFF. Written as DNA, the CDR3 is TGTGCCAGCAGCTTCGGGGGGTCGGGTGAAGCTTTCTTT. The chain combines TRBV7-9 with TRBJ1-1; the D gene is possibly TRBD1 (5 bases). The V gene lost 3 bases and the J gene lost 7 bases, with 12 bases spanning the gap. CDR1 is SEHNR and CDR2 is FQNEAQ in the germline V gene (reference sequence). CDR3 length equals 13 residues.

In regard to this clonotype: An end of the junction differs from the germline gene, which may be a read error. The chain links TRBV7-9 to TRBJ2-2; the D gene is possibly TRBD1 (6 bases). Germline CDR1 SEHNR, CDR2 FQNEAQ (reference sequence). The CDR3 contains 14 residues. The CDR3 sequence: CASSRGFDTGELFF. DNA for the CDR3: TGCGCCAGCAGTAGGGGGTTTGACACCGGGGAGCTGTTTTTT. The full variable domain, in which reference TRBV7-9 and TRBJ2-2 provide the parts outside the CDR3, is DTGVSQNPRHKITKRGQNVTFRCDPISEHNRLYWYRQTLGQGPEFLTYFQNEAQLEKSRLLSDRFSAERPKGSFSTLEIQRTEQGDSAMYLCASSRGFDTGELFFGEGSRLTVL.

This clonotype was counted a single time. The chain links TRBV6-5 to TRBJ1-5; a possible D gene is TRBD1 (5 bases). The CDR3 is 14 residues long. Looked up from germline, CDR1 is MNHEY and CDR2 is SVGAGI. Trimming cost V 4 bases and J 5 bases, with 12 bases left between them. The CDR3 sequence: CASSSASGDQPQHF. DNA of the CDR3: TGTGCCAGCAGTTCGGCGTCGGGGGATCAGCCCCAGCATTTT.

The rearrangement joins TRBV2 to TRBJ1-1; 11 bases fit TRBD1. CDR1 and CDR2 from the germline V gene are SNHLY and FYNNEI. The CDR3 is 15 amino acids. With V trimmed by 5 bases and J by 3 bases, 5 bases remained unmatched. This CDR3 is CASSWTGGVDTEAFF. The CDR3 coding sequence is TGTGCCAGCAGTTGGACAGGGGGCGTTGACACTGAAGCTTTCTTT.

V gene TRBV6-5 combines with J gene TRBJ1-5; D remains unclear. Germline V CDR1 and CDR2: MNHEY, SVGAGI. Trimming pared 2 bases from V and 4 bases from J, leaving 9 bases between. This CDR3 comprises 14 residues. CDR3 protein: CASSYILLNQPQHF. The CDR3 DNA reads TGTGCCAGCAGTTACATCCTGCTAAATCAGCCCCAGCATTTT.

The J gene is TRBJ2-1, the V gene TRBV7-9; 12 bases map to TRBD2. The CDR3 is 16 amino acids. After removal of 4 bases from V and 4 bases from J, the junction contained 5 bases not matched to a gene. Germline CDR1 and CDR2: SEHNR and FQNEAQ (reference sequence). The CDR3 DNA reads as TGTGCCAGCAGCTCTAGCGGGGGGGCGAAGTACAATGAGCAGTTCTTC. It encodes CASSSSGGAKYNEQFF.

V is TRBV24-1 and J is TRBJ2-3, with TRBD2 matching over 7 bases. This CDR3 is built from 14 residues. Trimming took 3 bases from V and 5 from J; bases not matched to a gene: 4. Germline-derived CDR1 and CDR2 are KGHDR and SFDVKD. The CDR3 sequence: CATSDPLAVDTQYF. The CDR3 DNA follows: TGTGCCACCAGTGATCCTCTAGCGGTAGATACGCAGTATTTT.

This clonotype was observed a few times. V usage is TRBV5-4 and J usage is TRBJ1-1; perhaps TRBD1 as D (6 bases). Germline-derived CDR1 and CDR2 are SGHNT and YYREEE (reference sequence). The CDR3 consists of 16 residues. Trimming removed 0 bases from V and 4 bases from J, with 16 bases in between. The CDR3 protein is CASSLVMGGESTEAFF. The CDR3 region has the DNA TGTGCCAGCAGCTTGGTGATGGGGGGCGAGTCCACTGAAGCTTTCTTT.

The genes are TRBV6-1 and TRBJ1-5; no reliable D call. Germline V gene sequence: CDR1 MNHNS, CDR2 SASEGT. The CDR3 extends over 14 amino acids. V was shortened by 6 bases and J by 5 bases, with 14 bases between the two germline ends. The CDR3 spells CASRVRGRHQPQHF. The DNA for the CDR3 is TGTGCCAGCAGGGTGCGAGGGAGGCATCAGCCCCAGCATTTT.

The genes are TRBV7-8 and TRBJ2-3; the D is unclear. Germline CDR1 SGHVS, CDR2 FQNEAQ. The CDR3 totals 14 residues. Deletions cut 1 base from V and 1 base from J, with 6 bases between. DNA for the CDR3: TGTGCCAGCAGCTTAGAGACTCGCACAGATACGCAGTATTTT. Translating gives CASSLETRTDTQYF.

The V and J genes are TRBV2 and TRBJ2-7; D is perhaps TRBD2 (7 bases). The length of the CDR3 is 12 residues. Germline assignment: CDR1 SNHLY and CDR2 FYNNEI. For the CDR3, the DNA is TGTGTCACCGGGGGGCAGACCTACGAGCAGTACTTC. Residues: CVTGGQTYEQYF.